The entry below describes one T cell receptor (beta chain). Its antigen has not been determined. No per-base quality is available; no much larger clone lies one base away. This entry belongs to a study of blood T cell repertoires in COVID-19 (dated by TCRdb to 2019 to 2021). Context from the whole study: Collaborator samples came from the United States, Italy and Spain and covered acute and convalescent phases of COVID-19. The material from the prospective study consisted of cDNA or gDNA derived from T cells, B-cell-depleted T cells, or PBMCs. The dataset comprised deeply sampled blood TCRbeta repertoires from subjects exposed to, actively infected with, or recovered from COVID-19. The repertoires were released in a freely available public database intended as a resource for research on the immune response to SARS-CoV-2. The samples were drawn from the first 160 participants of the ongoing ImmuneRACE study and from under 1,500 subjects provided by 6 global collaborators. The sample metadata nearly always contained a de-identified subject ID, COVID-19 status, age in years and sex. HLA class I and class II types, where available, came from metadata supplied by the sample provider rather than from assay-based typing. Overall study results and their limits: The quantity of clinical and demographic metadata differed by source and by participant and was supplied without curation.

TCRbeta CDR3 regions were amplified from genomic DNA by means of the immunoSEQ Assay, a bias-controlled multiplex PCR. Regarding the original processing steps: The number of nucleated cells in each sample was estimated from the amplification of reference gene primers within the assay. To quantify the absolute abundance of each unique TCRbeta CDR3 rearrangement, sequence reads were collapsed and filtered. Productive Simpson clonality was computed per sample as the square root of Simpson's diversity index over productive rearrangements. TCRdb took this table from immuneACCESS and kept in-frame rearrangements with V and J called. Such tables lack part of the clones; where checked against another copy, unresolved V genes explain under half of the gap, and the rest is unexplained. The V and J calls and clone size were taken over from that table, and D and trimming were inferred from the DNA. The sample table holds approximately 170,000 clones, of which roughly four fifths were seen once. The ten largest account for 6% to 8% of the sample.

At one collaborating source in Seattle, patients were enrolled during active infection and were followed longitudinally through the course of disease. Collaborating institutions collected whole blood in K2EDTA tubes following their own protocols. Collaborator samples were shipped for TCRbeta analysis as frozen whole blood, isolated PBMCs, or DNA extracted from either sample type. According to the germline V gene, CDR1 reads SGHRS and CDR2 reads YFSETQ. Clipping removes 3 bases from V and 4 bases from J, with 8 as the unmatched junction base count. The CDR3 runs 15 residues from the cysteine to the phenylalanine. Only the CDR3 region is kept as DNA, spanning 45 bases read in frame from base 1.

The rearranged segments are TRBV5-1 and TRBJ2-7, with TRBD1 identical over 9 junction bases. This TCR was recovered from a woman aged 70-85 years with COVID-19, enrolled during active disease. The specimen was peripheral blood. CDR3 loop: CASSSGTGTQYEQYF. The sequenced DNA: TGCGCCAGCAGCTCCGGGACAGGGACCCAATACGAGCAGTACTTC.